This T cell receptor (beta chain) was sequenced in a study of OX40 agonist ivuxolimab in advanced cancers. Study summary: Prior anti-PD-1, anti-PD-L1 or anti-CTLA-4 therapy was allowed; approximately 41% had some. Study results and caveats: More expanded clones were found, on average, in CD8+ than in CD4+ T cells. In the expanded peripheral T cells, antigen specificity was never determined.

Generated by immunoSEQ multiplex PCR, the TCRdb table keeps only in-frame clones and is missing some. The sample yields some 80,000 clones, about four fifths seen once. People who had autoimmune disease history or systemic immunosuppression were excluded. The CDR3 spans 13 residues. V was pared by 6 bases and J by 4 bases, with 5 bases of the junction left unmatched. Germline V gene sequence: CDR1 MDHEN, CDR2 SYDVKM. This clone was seen a handful of times. Its antigen is currently unknown. The TCR comes from an adult with an advanced solid tumor such as melanoma, head and neck, liver or kidney cancer. The chain links TRBV28 to TRBJ1-2; 7 nucleotides agree with TRBD1. The sample consisted of CD4+ or CD8+ T cells sorted from blood, taken in a trial of the OX40 agonist ivuxolimab. The CDR3 loop is CASRDRVFYGYTF. Written as DNA, the CDR3 is TGTGCCAGCAGAGACAGGGTCTTCTATGGCTACACCTTC.